The present entry profiles one T cell receptor beta chain with its context. The data are from a study of identical twins. V dropped 3 bases and J dropped 5; count of bases not matched to a gene: 2. Germline V CDR1 and CDR2: LNHDA, SQIVND (reference sequence). This CDR3 is 14 amino acids long. In TCRdb, the 5' RACE reads were re-called with MiXCR into one record per CDR3 protein. The sample holds hundreds of thousands of distinct CDR3 sequences, 6.1% seen once. J is TRBJ2-3 and V is TRBV19, with 10 bases matching TRBD1. The receptor was derived from a man aged 18 to 29 in good health. Sequenced input: naive T cells sorted from blood. CDR3 DNA: TGTGCCAGTAGTATCGGACAGGGGGAAGATACGCAGTATTTT. It specifies CASSIGQGEDTQYF.